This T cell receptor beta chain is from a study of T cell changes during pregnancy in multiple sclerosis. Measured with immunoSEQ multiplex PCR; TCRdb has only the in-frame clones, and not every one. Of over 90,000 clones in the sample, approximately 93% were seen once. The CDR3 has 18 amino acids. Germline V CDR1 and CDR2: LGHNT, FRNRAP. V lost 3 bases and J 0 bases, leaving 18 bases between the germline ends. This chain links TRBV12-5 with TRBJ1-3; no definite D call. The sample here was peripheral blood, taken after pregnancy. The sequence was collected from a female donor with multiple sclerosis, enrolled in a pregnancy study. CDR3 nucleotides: TGTGCTAGTGGTTTTTCTCTGAATGAGGCTGACTCTGGAAACACCATATATTTT. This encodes CASGFSLNEADSGNTIYF.